The T cell receptor (beta chain) under discussion was sequenced for a study of blood T cell repertoires in COVID-19 (dated by TCRdb to 2018 to 2021). Notes on the research overall: The collaborator samples originated in the United States, Italy and Spain and spanned the acute and convalescent phases of COVID-19. The dataset comprised deeply sampled blood TCRbeta repertoires from subjects exposed to, actively infected with, or recovered from COVID-19. The repertoires were released in a freely available public database meant as a resource for research on the immune response to SARS-CoV-2. The material from the prospective study consisted of cDNA or gDNA derived from T cells, B-cell-depleted T cells, or PBMCs. A de-identified subject ID, COVID-19 status, age in years and sex were almost always included in the sample metadata. HLA class I and class II types, where available, came from metadata supplied by the sample provider rather than from assay-based typing. Samples came from the ongoing ImmuneRACE study (first 160 participants) plus 1,254 subjects from 6 global collaborators.

One collaborating source in Seattle enrolled patients during active infection and followed them longitudinally through the course of disease. Whole blood was collected in K2EDTA tubes by collaborating institutions according to the institutions' own protocols. For TCRbeta analysis, collaborator samples were shipped as frozen whole blood, as isolated PBMCs, or as DNA extracted from either sample type. Compared with germline, V lacks 7 bases and J lacks 7 bases; bases without a gene match: 8. The CDR3 goes from the cysteine to the phenylalanine over 15 residues. The retained sequence is limited to the CDR3, 45 bases, with the frame set at the first base. As encoded in the germline V gene, CDR1 is MDHEN while CDR2 is SYDVKM. TCRbeta CDR3 regions were amplified from genomic DNA using the immunoSEQ Assay, a bias-controlled multiplex PCR. The paper's data handling went like this. Nucleated cell counts per sample were estimated from amplification of reference gene primers within the assay. To quantify the absolute abundance of each unique TCRbeta CDR3 rearrangement, sequence reads were collapsed and filtered. For each sample, productive Simpson clonality was calculated as the square root of Simpson's diversity index over productive rearrangements. This immuneACCESS table, as held by TCRdb, lists in-frame sequences with V and J called but not all clones. Of the missing ones, under half trace to an unresolved V gene in checked studies; the others have no known cause. V and J calls and clone size come straight from that table; D and trimming were deduced from the DNA. The sample table holds some 220,000 clones, of which 82% were seen once. The ten largest clones represent about 5.6% of the sample.

On this clone: Its recognized antigen is unknown. Base quality data are lacking; no much larger clone is found one base away.

Overall study results and their limits: How much clinical and demographic metadata was included differed by source and by participant, and the metadata was provided uncurated.

Rearrangement joined TRBV28 to TRBJ1-6; 9 central bases correspond to TRBD1. This clonotype originated in a woman between 65 and 79 years old with COVID-19, enrolled during active disease. The sample was peripheral blood. The CDR3 region reads CASTMAGQGNSPLHF. The sequenced DNA: TGTGCCAGCACCATGGCGGGACAGGGCAATTCACCCCTCCACTTT. This CDR3, with the reference TRBV28 and TRBJ1-6 proteins standing in past its ends, gives the full variable domain DVKVTQSSRYLVKRTGEKVFLECVQDMDHENMFWYRQDPGLGLRLIYFSYDVKMKEKGDIPEGYSVSREKKERFSLILESASTNQTSMYLCASTMAGQGNSPLHFGNGTRLTVT.